The rows below give T cell receptor beta chains drawn from one sample of a study of graft-versus-host responses after intestinal transplantation. Libraries were prepared by immunoSEQ multiplex PCR; TCRdb keeps only in-frame clonotypes and omits some of them. The table lists around 49,000 clones, 89% of them singletons. Their antigen targets remain unknown. Material: unstimulated CD4+ T cells sorted from spleen or lymph node cells, obtained before transplant. All receptors come from a human donor who was the organ donor for an intestinal transplant. Each CDR3 is given with its conserved first and last residue. A D gene is named only where the DNA matches it firmly. Expanded clones are given a class, and other clones once, few, many or no size at all.

d_call j_call clone_size v_call cdr3_nt cdr3_aa
NA TRBJ2-7 NA TRBV6-5 TGTGCCAGCAGTTACACCGACAGCCTGGGCGAGCAGTACTTC CASSYTDSLGEQYF
NA TRBJ1-3 NA TRBV7-8 TGTGCCAGCAGCAGTAGTACAGGGCCCTCTGGAAACACCATATATTTT CASSSSTGPSGNTIYF
TRBD2 TRBJ2-7 NA TRBV19 TGTGCCAGTAGTATAAGGTCGGCTGCGGGGGTCTACGAGCAGTACTTC CASSIRSAAGVYEQYF
TRBD1 TRBJ2-1 NA TRBV28 TGTGCCAGCACCGGACAGGGGGCGAACAATGAGCAGTTCTTC CASTGQGANNEQFF
NA TRBJ1-2 NA TRBV7-2 TGTGCCAGCAGGCAGGACAGTAATTATGGCTACACCTTC CASRQDSNYGYTF
TRBD2 TRBJ2-1 NA TRBV13 TGTGCCAGCAGCTTTGAGCGGGGTACATCCTACAATGAGCAGTTCTTC CASSFERGTSYNEQFF
NA TRBJ2-1 NA TRBV5-4 TGTGCCAGCAGCCCTTACAGGGATAGGAATGAGCAGTTCTTC CASSPYRDRNEQFF
NA TRBJ2-3 NA TRBV6-4 TGTGCCAGCAGTGACTCGATGGCTAGCACAGATACGCAGTATTTT CASSDSMASTDTQYF
NA TRBJ1-5 NA TRBV9 TGTGCCAGCAGCGTAGAGGCGGGGGCAAATCAGCCCCAGCATTTT CASSVEAGANQPQHF
NA TRBJ2-7 NA TRBV30 TGTGCCTGGAAGTTCGGGAGCGGATACGAGCAGTACTTC CAWKFGSGYEQYF
NA TRBJ1-2 once TRBV28 TGTGCCAGCAGCGGGGTCCGGGACTATGGCTACACCTTC CASSGVRDYGYTF
NA TRBJ2-7 NA TRBV6-1 TGTGCCAGCATTGGGGTGATCGGGGACTACGAGCAGTACTTC CASIGVIGDYEQYF
TRBD1 TRBJ2-7 NA TRBV7-9 TGTGCCAGCAGCCAACCCCCCTCCCCGGACAGGGCCGCCTACGAGCAGTACTTC CASSQPPSPDRAAYEQYF
TRBD1 TRBJ1-2 NA TRBV5-4 TGTGCCAGCAGCTCGACAGGGTTGAATGGCTACACCTTC CASSSTGLNGYTF
NA TRBJ1-2 NA TRBV7-9 TGTGCCAGCTCCCTCAACAGTAACTATGGCTACACCTTC CASSLNSNYGYTF
TRBD2 TRBJ2-1 NA TRBV6-6 TGTGCCAGCAGTTATAGGACTAGGACCGACAATGAGCAGTTCTTC CASSYRTRTDNEQFF
NA TRBJ2-1 NA TRBV14 TGTGCCAGCAGCCAATGGATGAGGTCCTTCAATGAGCAGTTCTTC CASSQWMRSFNEQFF
TRBD2 TRBJ2-3 NA TRBV7-3 TGTGCCAGCAGCTTGGGTTATGCGGGGGGCACAGATACGCAGTATTTT CASSLGYAGGTDTQYF
TRBD1 TRBJ1-1 NA TRBV28 TGTGCCAGCGGCTCAGGGGGCATTCTTTCTGAAGCTTTCTTT CASGSGGILSEAFF
TRBD1 TRBJ1-2 NA TRBV30 TGTGCCTGGAGTGCGACAGGGGCGCGCACCTTC CAWSATGARTF
NA TRBJ1-2 NA TRBV14 TGTGCCAGCAGCCAAGAAAACCTGGACAGAAACTATGGCTACACCTTC CASSQENLDRNYGYTF
NA TRBJ1-2 NA TRBV27 TGTGCCAGCAGTTTATCGCGGGGACGCTATGGCTACACCTTC CASSLSRGRYGYTF
NA TRBJ1-5 NA TRBV7-2 TGTGCCAGCAGCTTAATGGACAGCCTCAATCAGCCCCAGCATTTT CASSLMDSLNQPQHF
TRBD1 TRBJ2-1 NA TRBV5-1 TGCGCCAGCAGCCCCGGCAACCAGGGGGCTCGGGGCAATGAGCAGTTCTTC CASSPGNQGARGNEQFF
NA TRBJ1-2 NA TRBV5-1 TGCGCCAGCAGCTTGGCCTCGGGTCAGGGAGGTGGCTACACCTTC CASSLASGQGGGYTF
NA TRBJ2-7 NA TRBV7-8 TGTGCCAGTAGCTGGGGCGGCTCCTACGAGCAGTACTTC CASSWGGSYEQYF
NA TRBJ1-1 NA TRBV19 TGTGCCAGTAGTAAAGACAGGGAAGCTTTCTTT CASSKDREAFF
NA TRBJ1-5 NA TRBV7-9 TGTGCCAGCAGCTTCGGACGAGGGAGGGAGCCCCAGCATTTT CASSFGRGREPQHF
TRBD2 TRBJ2-1 NA TRBV6-6 TGTGCCAGCAGTTACGTTAGCGGGAGCTCCTACAATGAGCAGTTCTTC CASSYVSGSSYNEQFF
NA TRBJ2-1 NA TRBV11-3 TGTGCCAGCAGCGCCGGGTTCAATGAGCAGTTCTTC CASSAGFNEQFF
NA TRBJ1-5 NA TRBV28 TGTGCCAGCAGGCGAACAAGGGGCTCAGGTCCTCAGCCCCAGCATTTT CASRRTRGSGPQPQHF
NA TRBJ2-1 few TRBV19 TGTGCCAGTAGTAAACTCCTAGCACCGACGAGTGGTGAGCAGTTCTTC CASSKLLAPTSGEQFF
NA TRBJ1-5 NA TRBV7-6 TGTGCCAGCAGCTTAGAATCCGGGTTCCGTGGGCCCCAGCATTTT CASSLESGFRGPQHF
NA TRBJ2-7 NA TRBV21-1 TGTGCCAGCAGCAAGGGCGATAGGACAGGCTCTGACGAGCAGTACTTC CASSKGDRTGSDEQYF
NA TRBJ1-1 NA TRBV2 TGTGCCAGCAGCGACAGGTTCTCGAACACTGAAGCTTTCTTT CASSDRFSNTEAFF
NA TRBJ2-7 once TRBV5-1 TGCGCCAGCAGCTCCGGGTCCTACGAGCAGTACTTC CASSSGSYEQYF
NA TRBJ1-4 NA TRBV4-1 TGCGCCAGCAGCCGGACTCTCGTGGGGGGTGAAAAACTGTTTTTT CASSRTLVGGEKLFF
NA TRBJ1-4 NA TRBV7-9 TGTGCCAGCAGCTCGTCCCTGCGGGGGTCTACTAATGAAAAACTGTTTTTT CASSSSLRGSTNEKLFF
NA TRBJ1-4 NA TRBV10-3 TGTGCCATCAGTGAGTCGCCGAGTGAAAAACTGTTTTTT CAISESPSEKLFF